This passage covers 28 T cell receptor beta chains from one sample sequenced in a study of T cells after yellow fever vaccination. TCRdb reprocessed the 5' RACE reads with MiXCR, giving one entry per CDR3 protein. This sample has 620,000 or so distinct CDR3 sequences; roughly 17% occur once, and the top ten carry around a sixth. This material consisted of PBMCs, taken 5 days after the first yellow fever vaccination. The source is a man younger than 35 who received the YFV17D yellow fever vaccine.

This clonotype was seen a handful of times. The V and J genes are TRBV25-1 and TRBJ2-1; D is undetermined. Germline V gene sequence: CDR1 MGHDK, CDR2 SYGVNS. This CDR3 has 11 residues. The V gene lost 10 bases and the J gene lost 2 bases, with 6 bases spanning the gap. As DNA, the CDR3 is TGTGCCACCAAGACCTACAATGAGCAGTTCTTC. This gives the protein CATKTYNEQFF. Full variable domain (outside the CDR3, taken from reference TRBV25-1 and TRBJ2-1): EADIYQTPRYLVIGTGKKITLECSQTMGHDKMYWYQQDPGMELHLIHYSYGVNSTEKGDLSSESTVSRIRTEHFPLTLESARPSHTSQYLCATKTYNEQFFGPGTRLTVL.

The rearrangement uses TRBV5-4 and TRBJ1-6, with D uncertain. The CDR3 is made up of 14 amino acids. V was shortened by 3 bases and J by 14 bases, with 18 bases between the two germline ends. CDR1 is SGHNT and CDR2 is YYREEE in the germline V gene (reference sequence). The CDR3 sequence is CASSWGGPAIALHF. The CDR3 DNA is TGTGCCAGCAGCTGGGGAGGGCCAGCAATCGCCCTCCACTTT.

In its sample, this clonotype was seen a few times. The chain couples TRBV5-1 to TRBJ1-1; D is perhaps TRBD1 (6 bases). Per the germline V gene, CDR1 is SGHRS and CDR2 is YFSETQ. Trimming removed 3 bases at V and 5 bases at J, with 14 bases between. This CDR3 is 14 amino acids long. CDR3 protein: CASSSVTGTTEAFF. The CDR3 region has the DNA TGCGCCAGCAGCTCAGTTACAGGGACTACTGAAGCTTTCTTT.

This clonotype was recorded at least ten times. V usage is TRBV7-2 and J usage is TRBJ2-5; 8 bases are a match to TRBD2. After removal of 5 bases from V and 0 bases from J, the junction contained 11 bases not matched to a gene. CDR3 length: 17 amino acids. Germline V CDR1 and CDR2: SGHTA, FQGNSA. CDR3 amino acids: CASSPRGGGGYQETQYF. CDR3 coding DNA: TGTGCCAGCAGCCCCCGGGGAGGCGGGGGGTACCAAGAGACCCAGTACTTC.

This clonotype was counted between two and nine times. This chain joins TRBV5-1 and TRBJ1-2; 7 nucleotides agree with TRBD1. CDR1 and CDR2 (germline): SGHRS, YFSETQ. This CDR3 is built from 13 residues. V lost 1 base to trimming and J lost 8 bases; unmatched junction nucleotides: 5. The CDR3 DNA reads TGCGCCAGCAGCTTGACGACAGGGTCCGGCTACACCTTC. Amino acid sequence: CASSLTTGSGYTF.

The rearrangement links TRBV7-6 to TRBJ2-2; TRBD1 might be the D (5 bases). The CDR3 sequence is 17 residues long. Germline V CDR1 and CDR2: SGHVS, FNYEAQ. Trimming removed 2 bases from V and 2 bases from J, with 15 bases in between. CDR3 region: CASSLIAGRVNTGELFF. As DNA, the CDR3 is TGTGCCAGCAGCTTAATCGCAGGGCGAGTAAACACCGGGGAGCTGTTTTTT.

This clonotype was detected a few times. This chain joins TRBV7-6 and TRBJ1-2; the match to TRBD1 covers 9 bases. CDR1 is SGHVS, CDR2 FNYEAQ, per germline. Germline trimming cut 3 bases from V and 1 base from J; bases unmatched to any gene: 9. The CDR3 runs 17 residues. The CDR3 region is CASSFSGQGPYNYGYTF. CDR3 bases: TGTGCCAGCAGCTTTAGTGGACAGGGGCCATATAACTATGGCTACACCTTC.

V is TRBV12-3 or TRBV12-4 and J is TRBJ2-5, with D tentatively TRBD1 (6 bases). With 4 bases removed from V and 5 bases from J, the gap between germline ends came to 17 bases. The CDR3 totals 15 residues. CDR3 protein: CASSSGQGLGETQYF. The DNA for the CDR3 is TGTGCCAGCAGTTCCGGTCAGGGGCTGGGGGAGACCCAGTACTTC.

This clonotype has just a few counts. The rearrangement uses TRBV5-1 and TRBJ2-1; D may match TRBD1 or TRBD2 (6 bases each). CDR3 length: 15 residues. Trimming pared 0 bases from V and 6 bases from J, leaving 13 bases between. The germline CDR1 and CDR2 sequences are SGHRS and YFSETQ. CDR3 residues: CASSLVARGPNEQFF. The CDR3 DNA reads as TGCGCCAGCAGCTTGGTAGCTCGGGGGCCCAATGAGCAGTTCTTC.

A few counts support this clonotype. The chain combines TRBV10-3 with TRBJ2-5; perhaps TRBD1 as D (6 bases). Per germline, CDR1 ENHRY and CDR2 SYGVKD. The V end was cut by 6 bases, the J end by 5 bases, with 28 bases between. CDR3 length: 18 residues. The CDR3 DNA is TGTGCCATCAGCCGTCAGCTTCGGACCTCGGGGACACGGGAGACCCAGTACTTC. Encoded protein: CAISRQLRTSGTRETQYF.

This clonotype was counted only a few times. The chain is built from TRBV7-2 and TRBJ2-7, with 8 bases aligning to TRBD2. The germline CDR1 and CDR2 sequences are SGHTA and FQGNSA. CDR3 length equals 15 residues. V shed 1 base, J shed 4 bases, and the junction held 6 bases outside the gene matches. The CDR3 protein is CASSLDAGGAYEQYV. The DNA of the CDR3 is TGTGCCAGCAGCTTAGATGCCGGGGGGGCTTACGAGCAGTACGTC.

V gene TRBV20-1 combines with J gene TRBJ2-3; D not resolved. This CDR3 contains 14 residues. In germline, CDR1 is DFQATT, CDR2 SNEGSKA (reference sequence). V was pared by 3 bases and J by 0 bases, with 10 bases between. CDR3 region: CSASTISSTDTQYF. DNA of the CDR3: TGCAGTGCTAGTACTATTTCTAGCACAGATACGCAGTATTTT.

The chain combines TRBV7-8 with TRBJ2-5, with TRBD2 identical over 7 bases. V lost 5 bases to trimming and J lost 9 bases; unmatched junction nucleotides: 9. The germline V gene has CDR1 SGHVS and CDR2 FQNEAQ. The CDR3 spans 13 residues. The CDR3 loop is CASSTRDYPAQYF. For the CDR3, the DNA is TGTGCCAGCAGCACTAGGGACTACCCGGCCCAGTACTTC.

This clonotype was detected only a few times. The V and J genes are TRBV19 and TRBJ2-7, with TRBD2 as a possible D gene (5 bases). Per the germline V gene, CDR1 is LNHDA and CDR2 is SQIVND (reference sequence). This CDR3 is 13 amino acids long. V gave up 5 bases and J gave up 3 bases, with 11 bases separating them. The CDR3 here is CASSPGMDYEQYF. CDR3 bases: TGTGCCAGTAGTCCCGGGATGGACTACGAGCAGTACTTC.

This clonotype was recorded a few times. The CDR3 region is CASSLGRAGELFF. The CDR3 nucleotides read TGCGCCAGCAGCTTGGGTAGGGCCGGGGAGCTGTTTTTT. The chain employs TRBV5-1 and TRBJ2-2; D gene unclear. CDR3 length equals 13 residues. V gave up 0 bases and J gave up 6 bases, with 6 bases separating them. CDR1 and CDR2 (germline): SGHRS, YFSETQ.

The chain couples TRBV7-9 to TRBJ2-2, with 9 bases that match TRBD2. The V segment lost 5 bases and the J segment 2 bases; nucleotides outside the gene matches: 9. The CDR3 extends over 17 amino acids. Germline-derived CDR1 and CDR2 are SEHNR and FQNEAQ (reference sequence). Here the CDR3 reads CASSATRGTSNTGELFF. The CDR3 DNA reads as TGTGCCAGCAGCGCTACCCGAGGGACTAGCAACACCGGGGAGCTGTTTTTT.

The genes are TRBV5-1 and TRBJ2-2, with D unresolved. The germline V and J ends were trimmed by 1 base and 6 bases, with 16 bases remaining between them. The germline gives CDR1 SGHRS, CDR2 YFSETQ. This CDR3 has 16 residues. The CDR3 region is CASSLTQPPVAGELFF. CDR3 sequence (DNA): TGCGCCAGCAGCTTGACCCAGCCACCGGTCGCCGGGGAGCTGTTTTTT.

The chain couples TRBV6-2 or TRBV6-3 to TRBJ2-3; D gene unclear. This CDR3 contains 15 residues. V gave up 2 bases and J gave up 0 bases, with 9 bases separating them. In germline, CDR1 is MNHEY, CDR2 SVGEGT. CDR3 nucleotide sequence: TGTGCCAGCAGTTACGGGCAGTTCAGCACAGATACGCAGTATTTT. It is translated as CASSYGQFSTDTQYF.

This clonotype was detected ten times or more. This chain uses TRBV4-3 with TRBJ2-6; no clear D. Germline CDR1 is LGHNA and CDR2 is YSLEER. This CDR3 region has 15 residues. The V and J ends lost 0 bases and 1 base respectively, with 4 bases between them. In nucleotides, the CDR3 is TGCGCCAGCAGCCAAGAGGTATCTGGGGCCAACGTCCTGACTTTC. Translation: CASSQEVSGANVLTF.

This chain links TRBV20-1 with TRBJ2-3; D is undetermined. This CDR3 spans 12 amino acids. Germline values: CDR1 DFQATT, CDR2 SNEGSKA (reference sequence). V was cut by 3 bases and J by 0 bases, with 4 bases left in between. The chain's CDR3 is CSASVSTDTQYF. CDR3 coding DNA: TGCAGTGCTAGTGTCAGCACAGATACGCAGTATTTT.

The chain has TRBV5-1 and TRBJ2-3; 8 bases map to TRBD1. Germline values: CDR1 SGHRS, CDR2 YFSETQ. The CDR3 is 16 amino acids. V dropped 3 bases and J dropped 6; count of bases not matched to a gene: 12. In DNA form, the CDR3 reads TGCGCCAGCAGCTGGAACGGACAGGGACAAGCGGATACGCAGTATTTT. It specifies CASSWNGQGQADTQYF.

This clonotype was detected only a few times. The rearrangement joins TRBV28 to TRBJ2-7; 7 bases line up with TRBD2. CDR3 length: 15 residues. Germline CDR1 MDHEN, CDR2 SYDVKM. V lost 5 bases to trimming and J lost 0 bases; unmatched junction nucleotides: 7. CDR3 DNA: TGTGCCAGCAGTCCCCGAGGGAGGGGCTCCTACGAGCAGTACGTC. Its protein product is CASSPRGRGSYEQYV.

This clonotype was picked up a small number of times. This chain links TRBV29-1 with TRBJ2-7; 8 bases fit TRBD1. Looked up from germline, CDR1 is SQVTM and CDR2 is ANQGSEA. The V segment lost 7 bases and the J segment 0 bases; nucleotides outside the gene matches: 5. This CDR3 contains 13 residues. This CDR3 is CSAGTGSSYEQYF. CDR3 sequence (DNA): TGCAGCGCCGGGACAGGATCCTCCTACGAGCAGTACTTC.

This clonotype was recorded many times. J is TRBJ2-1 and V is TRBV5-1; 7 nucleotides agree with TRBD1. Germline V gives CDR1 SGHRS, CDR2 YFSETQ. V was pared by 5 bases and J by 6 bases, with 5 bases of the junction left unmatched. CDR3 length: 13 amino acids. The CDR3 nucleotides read TGCGCCAGCAGATGGGACAGCTTCAATGAGCAGTTCTTC. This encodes CASRWDSFNEQFF. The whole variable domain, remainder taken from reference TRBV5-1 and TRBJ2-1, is KAGVTQTPRYLIKTRGQQVTLSCSPISGHRSVSWYQQTPGQGLQFLFEYFSETQRNKGNFPGRFSGRQFSNSRSEMNVSTLELGDSALYLCASRWDSFNEQFFGPGTRLTVL.

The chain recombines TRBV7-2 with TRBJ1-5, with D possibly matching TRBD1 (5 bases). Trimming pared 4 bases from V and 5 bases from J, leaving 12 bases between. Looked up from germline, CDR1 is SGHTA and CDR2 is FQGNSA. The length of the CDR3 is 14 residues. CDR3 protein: CASSSRTGDQPQHF. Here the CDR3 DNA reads TGTGCCAGCAGCTCCAGGACGGGGGATCAGCCCCAGCATTTT.

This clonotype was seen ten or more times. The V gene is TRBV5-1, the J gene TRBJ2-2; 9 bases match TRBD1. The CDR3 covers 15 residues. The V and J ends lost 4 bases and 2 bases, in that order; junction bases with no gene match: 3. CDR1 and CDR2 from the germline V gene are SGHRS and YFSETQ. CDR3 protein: CASSLQGANTGELFF. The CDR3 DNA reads TGCGCCAGCAGCCTACAGGGGGCCAACACCGGGGAGCTGTTTTTT.

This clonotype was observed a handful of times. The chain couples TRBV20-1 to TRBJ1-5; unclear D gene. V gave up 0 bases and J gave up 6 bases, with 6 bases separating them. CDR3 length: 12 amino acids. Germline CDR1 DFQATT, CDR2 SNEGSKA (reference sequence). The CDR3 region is CSAREGTQPQHF. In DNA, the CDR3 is TGCAGTGCTAGAGAGGGAACTCAGCCCCAGCATTTT.

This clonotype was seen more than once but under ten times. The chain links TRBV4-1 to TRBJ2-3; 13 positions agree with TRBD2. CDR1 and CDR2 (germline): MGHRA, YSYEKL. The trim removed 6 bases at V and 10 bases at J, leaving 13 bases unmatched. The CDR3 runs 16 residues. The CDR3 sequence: CASSPGLAGPYGAQYF. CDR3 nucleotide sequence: TGCGCCAGCAGTCCGGGACTAGCGGGGCCCTATGGCGCGCAGTATTTT.